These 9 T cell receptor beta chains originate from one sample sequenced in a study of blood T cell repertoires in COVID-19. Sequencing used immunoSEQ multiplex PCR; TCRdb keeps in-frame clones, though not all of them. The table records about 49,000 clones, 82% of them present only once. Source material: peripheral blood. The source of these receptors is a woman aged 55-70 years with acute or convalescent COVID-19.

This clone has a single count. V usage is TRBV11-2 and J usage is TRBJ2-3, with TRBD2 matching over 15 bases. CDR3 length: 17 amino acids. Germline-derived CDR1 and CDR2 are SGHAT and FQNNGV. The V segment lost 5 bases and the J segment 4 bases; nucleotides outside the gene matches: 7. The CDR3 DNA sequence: TGTGCCAGCAGCCCGGGACTAGCGGGGGGCCAAGCAGATACGCAGTATTTT. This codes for CASSPGLAGGQADTQYF.

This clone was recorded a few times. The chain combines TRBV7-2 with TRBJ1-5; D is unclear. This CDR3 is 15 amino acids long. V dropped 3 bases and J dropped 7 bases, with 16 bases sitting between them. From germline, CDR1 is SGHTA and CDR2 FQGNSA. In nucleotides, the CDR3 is TGTGCCAGCAGCTTTTACTCCCAGCCACAGCAGCCCCAGCATTTT. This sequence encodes CASSFYSQPQQPQHF.

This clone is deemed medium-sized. CDR3 bases: TGTGCCAGTAGTAGGAGGGACGGCCCAATGAACACTGAAGCTTTCTTT. It encodes CASSRRDGPMNTEAFF. V usage is TRBV19 and J usage is TRBJ1-1; D is perhaps TRBD1 (5 bases). Germline-derived CDR1 and CDR2 are LNHDA and SQIVND (reference sequence). V lost 4 bases to trimming and J lost 0 bases, with 15 bases between them. The CDR3 sequence is 16 residues long. The full variable domain, in which reference TRBV19 and TRBJ1-1 provide the parts outside the CDR3, is DGGITQSPKYLFRKEGQNVTLSCEQNLNHDAMYWYRQDPGQGLRLIYYSQIVNDFQKGDIAEGYSVSREKKESFPLTVTSAQKNPTAFYLCASSRRDGPMNTEAFFGQGTRLTVV.

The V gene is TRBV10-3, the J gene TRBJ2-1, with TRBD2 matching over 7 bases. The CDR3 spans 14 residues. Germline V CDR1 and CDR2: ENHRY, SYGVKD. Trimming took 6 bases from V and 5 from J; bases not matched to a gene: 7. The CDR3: CAISRGLQDNEQFF. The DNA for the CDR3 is TGTGCCATCAGCCGGGGACTACAAGACAATGAGCAGTTCTTC.

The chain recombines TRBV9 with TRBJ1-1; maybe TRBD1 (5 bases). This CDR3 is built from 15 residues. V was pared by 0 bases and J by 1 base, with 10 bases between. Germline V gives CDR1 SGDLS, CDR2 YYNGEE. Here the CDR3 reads CASSVAGGTNTEAFF. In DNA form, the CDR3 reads TGTGCCAGCAGCGTAGCCGGAGGGACGAACACTGAAGCTTTCTTT.

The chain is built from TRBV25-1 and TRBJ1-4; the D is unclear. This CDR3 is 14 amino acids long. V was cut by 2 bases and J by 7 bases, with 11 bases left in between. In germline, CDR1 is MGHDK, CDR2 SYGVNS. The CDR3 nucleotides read TGTGCCAGCAGTGAACTCAGTCTTCGTGAAAAACTGTTTTTT. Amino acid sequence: CASSELSLREKLFF.

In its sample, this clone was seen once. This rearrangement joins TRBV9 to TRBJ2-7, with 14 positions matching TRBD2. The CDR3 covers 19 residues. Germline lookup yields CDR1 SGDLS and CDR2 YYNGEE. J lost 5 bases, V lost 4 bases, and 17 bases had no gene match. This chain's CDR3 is CASSPRGKGTSGSWDEQYF. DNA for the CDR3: TGTGCCAGCAGCCCAAGAGGTAAAGGGACTAGCGGGAGTTGGGACGAGCAGTACTTC.

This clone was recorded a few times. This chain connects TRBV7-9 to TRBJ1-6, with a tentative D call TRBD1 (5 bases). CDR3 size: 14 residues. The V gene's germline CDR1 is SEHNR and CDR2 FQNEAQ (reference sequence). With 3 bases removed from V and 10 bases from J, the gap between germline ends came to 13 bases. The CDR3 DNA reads TGTGCCAGCAGCTTGGACCAGGGATCCTCACCCCTCCACTTT. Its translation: CASSLDQGSSPLHF.

The CDR3 DNA reads as TGTGCCAGCACGGCTACTAGCGGGGGCATATATGGGGCTTTCTTT. The encoded protein is CASTATSGGIYGAFF. The genes are TRBV13 and TRBJ1-1; perhaps TRBD1 as D (6 bases). Germline CDR1 is PRHDT and CDR2 is FYEKMQ (reference sequence). This CDR3 spans 15 amino acids. Trimming shortened V by 7 bases and J by 11 bases, and 26 bases separated the two germline ends. The full variable domain, its missing parts supplied by reference TRBV13 and TRBJ1-1, is AAGVIQSPRHLIKEKRETATLKCYPIPRHDTVYWYQQGPGQDPQFLISFYEKMQSDKGSIPDRFSAQQFSDYHSELNMSSLELGDSALYFCASTATSGGIYGAFFGQGTRLTVV.